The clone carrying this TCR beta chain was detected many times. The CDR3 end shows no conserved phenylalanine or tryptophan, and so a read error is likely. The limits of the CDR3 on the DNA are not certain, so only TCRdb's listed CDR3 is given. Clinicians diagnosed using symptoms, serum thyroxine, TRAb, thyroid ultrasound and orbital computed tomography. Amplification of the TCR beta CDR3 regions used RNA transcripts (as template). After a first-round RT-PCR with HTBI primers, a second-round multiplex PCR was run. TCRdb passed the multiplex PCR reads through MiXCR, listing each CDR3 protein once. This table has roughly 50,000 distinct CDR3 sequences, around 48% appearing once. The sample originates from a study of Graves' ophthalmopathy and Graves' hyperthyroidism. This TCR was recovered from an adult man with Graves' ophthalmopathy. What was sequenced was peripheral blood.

CDR3 residues: CASSLGPG. The chain uses TRBV13 and TRBJ1-6. The germline gives CDR1 PRHDT, CDR2 FYEKMQ (reference sequence). The CDR3 is 8 amino acids long, termini counted.